Below, 7 T cell receptor beta chains from the same sample are listed, as sequenced in a study of T cells in Graves' hyperthyroidism and ophthalmopathy. Using RNA transcripts as the source, TCR beta CDR3 regions were amplified. RT-PCR in the first round (using the HTBI primer set) targeted the TCR CDR3. One entry per CDR3 protein results from TCRdb running MiXCR on the multiplex PCR reads. The table has roughly 350,000 distinct CDR3 sequences, around 15% seen once; the top ten hold about 20%. The specimen was blood. These receptors came from a woman aged 25 to 39 with Graves' ophthalmopathy.

This clonotype appeared many times. The V call is TRBV20-1, the J call TRBJ2-1, with TRBD2 matching over 11 bases. CDR1 and CDR2 (germline): DFQATT, SNEGSKA (reference sequence). The V and J ends lost 6 bases and 4 bases, in that order; junction bases with no gene match: 8. The CDR3 spans 15 residues. The CDR3 loop reads CSAKRPSGGYNEQFF. In nucleotides, the CDR3 is TGCAGTGCAAAGAGGCCTAGCGGGGGGTACAATGAGCAGTTCTTC.

This clonotype was seen repeatedly, ten times or more. The gene calls are TRBV3-1 and TRBJ1-1, with D unclear. Germline V gene data show CDR1 as LGHDT and CDR2 as YNNKEL (reference sequence). This CDR3 spans 14 amino acids. Trimming shortened V by 1 base and J by 4 bases, and 10 bases separated the two germline ends. DNA of the CDR3: TGTGCCAGCAGCCAAGGACAAATAGGCACTGAAGCTTTCTTT. It yields the protein CASSQGQIGTEAFF.

This clonotype showed up many times. The genes are TRBV2 and TRBJ1-2, with 7 bases that match TRBD1. Trimming took 5 bases from V and 6 from J; bases not matched to a gene: 21. The CDR3 runs 18 residues. CDR1 and CDR2 from the germline V gene are SNHLY and FYNNEI. The CDR3 reads CASSLEPTGFYGSDGYTF. For the CDR3, the DNA is TGTGCCAGCAGTCTAGAACCGACAGGGTTCTATGGTTCGGATGGCTACACCTTC.

At least ten counts were recorded for this clonotype. A much bigger clone sits one base away, suggesting this may be a read error. The chain carries TRBV7-2 and TRBJ2-1; 9 nucleotides match TRBD2. This CDR3 has 15 amino acids. Germline assignment: CDR1 SGHTA and CDR2 FQGNSA. V was pared by 3 bases and J by 6 bases, with 6 bases of the junction left unmatched. The CDR3 DNA reads TGTGCCAGCAGCTTGGGGACTAGCACATGCAATGAGCAGTTCTTC. Amino acids: CASSLGTSTCNEQFF.

The V call is TRBV28, the J call TRBJ2-2, with D possibly called TRBD1 or TRBD2 (5 bases each). V was cut by 3 bases and J by 7 bases, with 12 bases left in between. This CDR3 is built from 14 residues. Germline CDR1 MDHEN, CDR2 SYDVKM. The DNA of the CDR3 is TGTGCCAGCAGTTTTTTTCGGGGCTACGGGGAGCTGTTTTTT. This gives the protein CASSFFRGYGELFF.

This clonotype was seen only a few times. V gene TRBV20-1 combines with J gene TRBJ1-6, with 10 nucleotides matching TRBD1. The CDR3 has 13 amino acids. Per the germline V gene, CDR1 is DFQATT and CDR2 is SNEGSKA (reference sequence). J lost 9 bases, V lost 7 bases, and 6 bases had no gene match. The CDR3 spells CSVYGTGVSPLHF. In DNA, the CDR3 is TGCAGTGTTTACGGGACAGGGGTTTCACCCCTCCACTTT.

This clonotype showed up many times. V is TRBV11-2 and J is TRBJ1-2, with 11 positions matching TRBD1. Germline trimming cut 2 bases from V and 2 bases from J; bases unmatched to any gene: 13. CDR3 length: 19 amino acids. Germline V lookup: CDR1 SGHAT, CDR2 FQNNGV. The CDR3 region has the DNA TGTGCCAGCAGCTTATTCGGACAGGGGGCGGCCCAGAAGAACTATGGCTACACCTTC. Translating gives CASSLFGQGAAQKNYGYTF.